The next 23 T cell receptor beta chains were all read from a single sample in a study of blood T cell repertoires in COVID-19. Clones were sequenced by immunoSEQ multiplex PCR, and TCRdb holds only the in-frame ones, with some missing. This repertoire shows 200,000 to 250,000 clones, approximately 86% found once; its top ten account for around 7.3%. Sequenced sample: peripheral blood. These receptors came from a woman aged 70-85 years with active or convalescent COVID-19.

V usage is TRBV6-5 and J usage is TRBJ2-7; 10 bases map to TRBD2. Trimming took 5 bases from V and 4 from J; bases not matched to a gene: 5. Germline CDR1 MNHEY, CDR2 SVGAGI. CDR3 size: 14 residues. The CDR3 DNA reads TGTGCCAGCAGTACTATAGCGGGGGGTTACGAGCAGTACTTC. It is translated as CASSTIAGGYEQYF.

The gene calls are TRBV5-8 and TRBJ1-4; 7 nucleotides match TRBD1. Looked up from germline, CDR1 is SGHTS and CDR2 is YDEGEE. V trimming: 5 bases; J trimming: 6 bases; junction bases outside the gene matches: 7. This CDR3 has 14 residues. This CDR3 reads CASSQGGRDEKLFF. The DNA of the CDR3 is TGTGCCAGCAGTCAGGGGGGCAGGGATGAAAAACTGTTTTTT.

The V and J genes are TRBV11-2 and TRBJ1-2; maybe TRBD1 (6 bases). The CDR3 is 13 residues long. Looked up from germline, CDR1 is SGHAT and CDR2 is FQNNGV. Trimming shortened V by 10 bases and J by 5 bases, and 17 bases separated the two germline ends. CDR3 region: CATGWGTKYGYTF. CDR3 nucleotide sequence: TGTGCCACCGGGTGGGGGACAAAATATGGCTACACCTTC. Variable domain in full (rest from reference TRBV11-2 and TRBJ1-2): EAGVAQSPRYKIIEKRQSVAFWCNPISGHATLYWYQQILGQGPKLLIQFQNNGVVDDSQLPKDRFSAERLKGVDSTLKIQPAKLEDSAVYLCATGWGTKYGYTFGSGTRLTVV.

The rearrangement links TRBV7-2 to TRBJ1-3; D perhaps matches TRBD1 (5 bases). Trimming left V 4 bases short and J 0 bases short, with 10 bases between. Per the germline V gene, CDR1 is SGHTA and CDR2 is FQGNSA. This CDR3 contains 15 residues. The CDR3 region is CASSSGLLSGNTIYF. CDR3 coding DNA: TGTGCCAGCAGCTCGGGACTCCTCTCTGGAAACACCATATATTTT.

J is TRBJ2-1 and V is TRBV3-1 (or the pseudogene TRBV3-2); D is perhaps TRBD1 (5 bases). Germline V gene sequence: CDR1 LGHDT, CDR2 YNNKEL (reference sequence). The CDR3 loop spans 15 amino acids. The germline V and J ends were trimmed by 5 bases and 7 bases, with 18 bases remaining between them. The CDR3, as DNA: TGTGCCAGCAGCTCCCTGCTTCAGGCAGGGAATGAGCAGTTCTTC. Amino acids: CASSSLLQAGNEQFF.

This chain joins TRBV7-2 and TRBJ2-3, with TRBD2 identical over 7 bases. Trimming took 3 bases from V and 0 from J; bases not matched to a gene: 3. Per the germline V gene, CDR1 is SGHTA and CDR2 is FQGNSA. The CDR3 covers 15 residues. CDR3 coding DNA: TGTGCCAGCAGCTTGGACGGGGGGAGCACAGATACGCAGTATTTT. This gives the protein CASSLDGGSTDTQYF.

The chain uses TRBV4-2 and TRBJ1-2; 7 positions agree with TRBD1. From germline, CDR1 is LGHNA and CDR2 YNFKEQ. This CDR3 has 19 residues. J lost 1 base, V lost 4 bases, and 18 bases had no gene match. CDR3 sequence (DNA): TGTGCCAGCAGCCCGCCTGGGACAGCCGACCTAGCGCTTAACTATGGCTACACCTTC. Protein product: CASSPPGTADLALNYGYTF.

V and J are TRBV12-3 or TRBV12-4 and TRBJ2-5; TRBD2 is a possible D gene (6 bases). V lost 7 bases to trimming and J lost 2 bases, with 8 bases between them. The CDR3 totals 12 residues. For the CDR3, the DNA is TGTGCCAGCACGGGGGATCAAGAGACCCAGTACTTC. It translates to CASTGDQETQYF.

For the CDR3, the DNA is TGTGCCAGCGGACCCCAGGGACAGGCAAAAAACATTCAGTACTTC. Its translation: CASGPQGQAKNIQYF. This chain links TRBV5-4 with TRBJ2-4; 8 nucleotides line up with TRBD1. Trimming removed 7 bases from V and 4 bases from J; junction bases left unmatched: 10. The V gene's germline CDR1 is SGHNT and CDR2 YYREEE (reference sequence). The CDR3 is 15 amino acids.

The DNA of the CDR3 is TGTGCCACCAACGCAGTCTCTGGCACCGGGGAGCTGTTTTTT. Its protein product is CATNAVSGTGELFF. The chain joins TRBV15 to TRBJ2-2, with D unresolved. Germline CDR1 reads LNHNV; CDR2 reads YYDKDF (reference sequence). Trimming pared 7 bases from V and 4 bases from J, leaving 13 bases between. The CDR3 has 14 residues.

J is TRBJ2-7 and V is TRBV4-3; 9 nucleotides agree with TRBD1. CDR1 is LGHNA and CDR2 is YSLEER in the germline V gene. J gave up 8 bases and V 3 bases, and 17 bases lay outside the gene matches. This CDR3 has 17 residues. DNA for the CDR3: TGCGCCAGCAGCCAGCTCGGTGCGGGGGACAGGGTGTATCAGCAGTACTTC. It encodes CASSQLGAGDRVYQQYF.

The CDR3 reads CASKNSGLTGELFF. The CDR3 nucleotides read TGTGCCAGCAAGAATAGCGGGTTGACCGGGGAGCTGTTTTTT. The genes are TRBV3-1 (or the pseudogene TRBV3-2) and TRBJ2-2; 7 bases are shared with TRBD2. V shed 7 bases, J shed 5 bases, and the junction held 7 bases outside the gene matches. CDR3 length equals 14 residues. Germline CDR1 reads LGHDT; CDR2 reads YNNKEL (reference sequence).

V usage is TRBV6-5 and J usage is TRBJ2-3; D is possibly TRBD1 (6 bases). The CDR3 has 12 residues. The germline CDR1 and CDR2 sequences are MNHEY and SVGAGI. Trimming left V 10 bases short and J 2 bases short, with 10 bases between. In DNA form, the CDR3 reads TGTGCCACCCGACAGGTCACAGATACGCAGTATTTT. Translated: CATRQVTDTQYF.

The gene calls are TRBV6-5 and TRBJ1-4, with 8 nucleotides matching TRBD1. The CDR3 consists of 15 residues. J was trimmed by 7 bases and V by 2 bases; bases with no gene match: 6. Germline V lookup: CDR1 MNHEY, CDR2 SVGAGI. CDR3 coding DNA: TGTGCCAGCAGTTACCTGTCAGGGGGCAGTGAAAAACTGTTTTTT. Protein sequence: CASSYLSGGSEKLFF.

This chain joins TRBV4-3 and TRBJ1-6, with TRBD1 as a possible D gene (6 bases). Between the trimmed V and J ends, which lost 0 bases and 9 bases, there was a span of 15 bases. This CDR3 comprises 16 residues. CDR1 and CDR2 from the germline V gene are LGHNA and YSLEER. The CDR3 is CASSQDHTGHGSPLHF. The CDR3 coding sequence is TGCGCCAGCAGCCAAGATCATACAGGGCATGGTTCACCCCTCCACTTT.

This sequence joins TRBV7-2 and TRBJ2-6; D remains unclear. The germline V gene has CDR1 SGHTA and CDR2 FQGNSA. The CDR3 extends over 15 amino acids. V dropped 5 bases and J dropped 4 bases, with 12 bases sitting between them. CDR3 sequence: CASSPSRRGANVLTF. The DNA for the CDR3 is TGTGCCAGCAGCCCGTCTCGGCGGGGGGCCAACGTCCTGACTTTC.

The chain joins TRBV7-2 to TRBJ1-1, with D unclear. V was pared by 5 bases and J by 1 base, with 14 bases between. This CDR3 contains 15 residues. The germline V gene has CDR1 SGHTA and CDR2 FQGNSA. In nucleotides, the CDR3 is TGTGCCAGCAGCCTCACCCTAATCGGGAACACTGAAGCTTTCTTT. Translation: CASSLTLIGNTEAFF.

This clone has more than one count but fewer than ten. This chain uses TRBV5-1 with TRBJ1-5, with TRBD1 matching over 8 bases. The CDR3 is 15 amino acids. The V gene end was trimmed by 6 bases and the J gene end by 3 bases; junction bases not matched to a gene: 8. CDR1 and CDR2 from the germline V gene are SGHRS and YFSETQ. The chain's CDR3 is CASKTGVGDNQPQHF. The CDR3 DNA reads TGCGCCAGCAAGACAGGGGTTGGAGACAATCAGCCCCAGCATTTT. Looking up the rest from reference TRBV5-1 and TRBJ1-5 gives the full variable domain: KAGVTQTPRYLIKTRGQQVTLSCSPISGHRSVSWYQQTPGQGLQFLFEYFSETQRNKGNFPGRFSGRQFSNSRSEMNVSTLELGDSALYLCASKTGVGDNQPQHFGDGTRLSIL.

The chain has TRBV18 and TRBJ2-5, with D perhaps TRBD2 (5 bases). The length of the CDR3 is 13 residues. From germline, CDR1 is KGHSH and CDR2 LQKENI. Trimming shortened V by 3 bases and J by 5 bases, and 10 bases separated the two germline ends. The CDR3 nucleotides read TGTGCCAGCTCACCGGGGAGTAGTGAGACCCAGTACTTC. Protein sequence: CASSPGSSETQYF.

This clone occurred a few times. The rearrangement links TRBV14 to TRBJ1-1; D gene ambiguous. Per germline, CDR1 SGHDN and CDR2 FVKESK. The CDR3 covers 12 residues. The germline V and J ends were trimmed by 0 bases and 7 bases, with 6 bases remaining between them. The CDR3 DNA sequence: TGTGCCAGCAGCCAAGAGGGCAGTGAAGCTTTCTTT. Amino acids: CASSQEGSEAFF.

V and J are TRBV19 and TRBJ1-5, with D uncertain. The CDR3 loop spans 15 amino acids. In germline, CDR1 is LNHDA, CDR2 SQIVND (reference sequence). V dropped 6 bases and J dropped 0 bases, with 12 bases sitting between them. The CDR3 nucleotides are TGTGCCAGTAGCGAGGATTTATATAGCAATCAGCCCCAGCATTTT. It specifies CASSEDLYSNQPQHF.

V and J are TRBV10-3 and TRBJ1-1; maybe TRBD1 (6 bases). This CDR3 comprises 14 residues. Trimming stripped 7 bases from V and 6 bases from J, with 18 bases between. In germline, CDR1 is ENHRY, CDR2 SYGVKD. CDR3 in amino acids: CAITIQGDTAEAFF. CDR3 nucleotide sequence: TGTGCCATCACTATACAGGGTGATACCGCTGAAGCTTTCTTT.

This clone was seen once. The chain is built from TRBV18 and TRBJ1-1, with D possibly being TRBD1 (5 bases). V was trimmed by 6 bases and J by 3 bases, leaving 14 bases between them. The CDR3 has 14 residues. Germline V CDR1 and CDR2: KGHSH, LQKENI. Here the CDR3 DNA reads TGTGCCAGCTCGCCTCCGGGGGGAGACACTGAAGCTTTCTTT. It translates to CASSPPGGDTEAFF. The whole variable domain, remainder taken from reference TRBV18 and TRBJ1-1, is NAGVMQNPRHLVRRRGQEARLRCSPMKGHSHVYWYRQLPEEGLKFMVYLQKENIIDESGMPKERFSAEFPKEGPSILRIQQVVRGDSAAYFCASSPPGGDTEAFFGQGTRLTVV.